Listed below are T cell receptor beta chains from one sample, sequenced in a study of radiotherapy plus CTLA-4 blockade in lung cancer. Only in-frame clones appear in the TCRdb table, and some are missing; sequencing was by immunoSEQ multiplex PCR. The data hold tens of thousands of clones, with around 70% observed a single time. The sample consisted of peripheral blood, taken from a patient treated with radiotherapy plus ipilimumab. The receptors come from a human donor with non-small cell lung cancer who had stable disease on radiotherapy plus ipilimumab. The CDR3 runs from the conserved cysteine through the conserved F or W. A D gene is named only where the DNA matches it firmly. The size field is filled for only some rows; it gives once, few, many or a size class.

cdr3_length: 16; v_call: TRBV7-9; j_call: TRBJ2-2; d_call: TRBD1; clone_size: -; cdr3_aa: CASSFIGQGNTGELFF; cdr3_nt: TGTGCCAGCAGCTTCATCGGACAGGGAAACACCGGGGAGCTGTTTTTT
cdr3_length: 15; v_call: TRBV5-1; j_call: TRBJ1-4; d_call: -; clone_size: few; cdr3_aa: CASSVGGDVTEKLFF; cdr3_nt: TGCGCCAGCAGCGTAGGAGGGGATGTTACTGAAAAACTGTTTTTT
cdr3_length: 19; v_call: TRBV5-1; j_call: TRBJ2-7; d_call: TRBD1; clone_size: -; cdr3_aa: CASSPWTGAVELRFYEQYF; cdr3_nt: TGCGCCAGCAGCCCCTGGACAGGGGCCGTCGAGTTAAGGTTCTACGAGCAGTACTTC
cdr3_length: 14; v_call: TRBV10-2; j_call: TRBJ2-2; d_call: TRBD2; clone_size: -; cdr3_aa: CASRASGGAGELFF; cdr3_nt: TGCGCCAGCAGGGCTAGCGGGGGGGCCGGGGAGCTGTTTTTT
cdr3_length: 14; v_call: TRBV10-2; j_call: TRBJ1-2; d_call: TRBD1; clone_size: -; cdr3_aa: CASSPTGDNYGYTF; cdr3_nt: TGCGCCAGCTCACCGACAGGGGACAACTATGGCTACACCTTC
cdr3_length: 14; v_call: TRBV11-2; j_call: TRBJ2-1; d_call: -; clone_size: -; cdr3_aa: CASSLDGYRVEQFF; cdr3_nt: TGTGCCAGCAGCTTAGATGGCTACCGGGTTGAGCAGTTCTTC
cdr3_length: 14; v_call: TRBV7-2; j_call: TRBJ2-5; d_call: -; clone_size: -; cdr3_aa: CASSFRPGQETQYF; cdr3_nt: TGTGCCAGCAGCTTTCGACCGGGGCAAGAGACCCAGTACTTC
cdr3_length: 15; v_call: TRBV4-1; j_call: TRBJ2-5; d_call: -; clone_size: -; cdr3_aa: CASSQGAQREDTQYF; cdr3_nt: TGCGCCAGCAGCCAAGGGGCACAGAGAGAAGACACCCAGTACTTC
cdr3_length: 13; v_call: TRBV11-1; j_call: TRBJ1-2; d_call: -; clone_size: few; cdr3_aa: CASSLKGAGGYTF; cdr3_nt: TGTGCCAGCAGCTTAAAAGGGGCCGGTGGCTACACCTTC
cdr3_length: 23; v_call: TRBV27; j_call: TRBJ2-6; d_call: TRBD2; clone_size: -; cdr3_aa: CASSRWHTSGGLPGPSGANVLTF; cdr3_nt: TGTGCCAGCAGTCGTTGGCATACTAGCGGGGGGCTCCCGGGGCCCTCTGGGGCCAACGTCCTGACTTTC
cdr3_length: 16; v_call: TRBV7-6; j_call: TRBJ2-5; d_call: TRBD1; clone_size: -; cdr3_aa: CASSLLGTGGPETQYF; cdr3_nt: TGTGCCAGCAGCTTGTTAGGGACAGGGGGCCCGGAGACCCAGTACTTC
cdr3_length: 14; v_call: TRBV7-9; j_call: TRBJ1-5; d_call: -; clone_size: few; cdr3_aa: CASSYQFSNQPQHF; cdr3_nt: TGTGCCAGCAGCTATCAGTTTAGCAATCAGCCCCAGCATTTT
cdr3_length: 15; v_call: TRBV5-5; j_call: TRBJ1-4; d_call: TRBD1; clone_size: -; cdr3_aa: CASSSRGNTNEKLFF; cdr3_nt: TGTGCCAGCAGCTCCAGGGGGAACACTAATGAAAAACTGTTTTTT
cdr3_length: 13; v_call: TRBV7-3; j_call: TRBJ2-1; d_call: -; clone_size: -; cdr3_aa: CASSLNNLNEQFF; cdr3_nt: TGTGCCAGCAGCTTAAATAATCTGAATGAGCAGTTCTTC
cdr3_length: 15; v_call: TRBV6-6; j_call: TRBJ2-3; d_call: -; clone_size: -; cdr3_aa: CASSAPGEGTDTQYF; cdr3_nt: TGTGCCAGCAGTGCTCCGGGGGAGGGCACAGATACGCAGTATTTT
cdr3_length: 15; v_call: TRBV18; j_call: TRBJ1-1; d_call: TRBD1; clone_size: -; cdr3_aa: CASSPAGQGAVEAFF; cdr3_nt: TGTGCCAGCTCACCCGCGGGGCAGGGGGCGGTTGAAGCTTTCTTT
cdr3_length: 14; v_call: TRBV5-1; j_call: TRBJ2-7; d_call: -; clone_size: once; cdr3_aa: CASSFGYSPDEQYF; cdr3_nt: TGCGCCAGCAGTTTTGGATACAGCCCTGACGAGCAGTACTTC
cdr3_length: 16; v_call: TRBV2; j_call: TRBJ1-5; d_call: -; clone_size: -; cdr3_aa: CASSTPGSGVDQPQHF; cdr3_nt: TGTGCCAGCAGTACCCCGGGATCCGGGGTCGATCAGCCCCAGCATTTT
cdr3_length: 14; v_call: TRBV5-1; j_call: TRBJ1-2; d_call: TRBD1; clone_size: -; cdr3_aa: CASSRKTGDVGYTF; cdr3_nt: TGCGCCAGCAGCCGGAAAACAGGGGATGTTGGCTACACCTTC
cdr3_length: 12; v_call: TRBV21-1; j_call: TRBJ2-7; d_call: -; clone_size: -; cdr3_aa: CASSTRSYEQYF; cdr3_nt: TGTGCCAGCAGCACGAGGTCCTACGAGCAGTACTTC
cdr3_length: 12; v_call: TRBV30; j_call: TRBJ1-1; d_call: -; clone_size: -; cdr3_aa: CAWRQGYTEAFF; cdr3_nt: TGTGCCTGGAGACAGGGCTACACTGAAGCTTTCTTT
cdr3_length: 12; v_call: TRBV29-1; j_call: TRBJ2-7; d_call: -; clone_size: few; cdr3_aa: CSVETASYEQYF; cdr3_nt: TGCAGCGTTGAAACAGCCTCCTACGAGCAGTACTTC
cdr3_length: 15; v_call: TRBV7-2; j_call: TRBJ2-7; d_call: -; clone_size: -; cdr3_aa: CASSLGQGYSYEQYF; cdr3_nt: TGTGCCAGCAGCTTAGGCCAGGGATACTCCTACGAGCAGTACTTC
cdr3_length: 16; v_call: TRBV19; j_call: TRBJ1-3; d_call: -; clone_size: -; cdr3_aa: CASSIIGEASGNTIYF; cdr3_nt: TGTGCCAGTAGTATCATAGGGGAGGCCTCTGGAAACACCATATATTTT
cdr3_length: 14; v_call: TRBV5-1; j_call: TRBJ1-2; d_call: TRBD1; clone_size: few; cdr3_aa: CASSSTGGGYGYTF; cdr3_nt: TGCGCCAGCAGCTCGACAGGGGGCGGCTATGGCTACACCTTC
cdr3_length: 14; v_call: TRBV2; j_call: TRBJ1-4; d_call: TRBD1; clone_size: -; cdr3_aa: CASSENRGSEKLFF; cdr3_nt: TGTGCCAGCAGTGAAAACAGGGGAAGTGAAAAACTGTTTTTT
cdr3_length: 13; v_call: TRBV6-5; j_call: TRBJ2-3; d_call: -; clone_size: once; cdr3_aa: CASRHDTTDTQYF; cdr3_nt: TGTGCCAGCAGACACGACACCACAGATACGCAGTATTTT
cdr3_length: 17; v_call: TRBV2; j_call: TRBJ1-1; d_call: -; clone_size: -; cdr3_aa: CASTPPPGQTMNTEAFF; cdr3_nt: TGTGCCAGCACCCCACCCCCAGGACAGACCATGAACACTGAGGCTTTCTTT
cdr3_length: 14; v_call: TRBV5-1; j_call: TRBJ1-2; d_call: -; clone_size: -; cdr3_aa: CASSLGSERGGYTF; cdr3_nt: TGCGCCAGCAGCTTGGGATCCGAGCGAGGTGGCTACACCTTC
cdr3_length: 15; v_call: TRBV19; j_call: TRBJ2-1; d_call: -; clone_size: -; cdr3_aa: CATEGVGRTYNEQFF; cdr3_nt: TGTGCCACCGAGGGGGTCGGACGGACCTACAATGAGCAGTTCTTC
cdr3_length: 14; v_call: TRBV10-3; j_call: TRBJ2-2; d_call: TRBD1; clone_size: -; cdr3_aa: CAIRRQGETGELFF; cdr3_nt: TGTGCCATCAGGCGACAGGGGGAGACCGGGGAGCTGTTTTTT
cdr3_length: 12; v_call: TRBV2; j_call: TRBJ2-3; d_call: TRBD2; clone_size: -; cdr3_aa: CASSEGGKTQYF; cdr3_nt: TGTGCCAGCAGTGAGGGGGGGAAAACGCAGTATTTT
cdr3_length: 12; v_call: TRBV10-3; j_call: TRBJ2-1; d_call: TRBD1; clone_size: few; cdr3_aa: CAIGRGRNEQFF; cdr3_nt: TGTGCCATCGGCAGGGGGCGGAATGAGCAGTTCTTC
cdr3_length: 18; v_call: TRBV14; j_call: TRBJ2-5; d_call: -; clone_size: once; cdr3_aa: CASSHAFVSTGVIETQYF; cdr3_nt: TGTGCCAGCAGCCATGCGTTCGTGTCGACAGGCGTGATAGAGACCCAGTACTTC
cdr3_length: 13; v_call: TRBV7-3; j_call: TRBJ1-1; d_call: -; clone_size: -; cdr3_aa: CASSFSVNTEAFF; cdr3_nt: TGTGCCAGCAGCTTTTCGGTGAACACTGAAGCTTTCTTT
cdr3_length: 17; v_call: TRBV4-3; j_call: TRBJ1-5; d_call: -; clone_size: once; cdr3_aa: CASSQVRDGGGNQPQHF; cdr3_nt: TGCGCCAGCAGCCAAGTTCGCGACGGCGGGGGCAATCAGCCCCAGCATTTT
cdr3_length: 14; v_call: TRBV5-5; j_call: TRBJ2-2; d_call: -; clone_size: once; cdr3_aa: CASSLIGDTGELFF; cdr3_nt: TGTGCCAGCAGCTTGATAGGGGACACCGGGGAGCTGTTTTTT